This T cell receptor beta chain came from a study of identical twins. Study conclusions and caveats: Zero-insertion results could be subject to partial confounding by invariant MAIT and iNKT cells.

Trimming pared 0 bases from V and 2 bases from J, leaving 1 base between. Germline values: CDR1 KGHDR, CDR2 SFDVKD. This CDR3 contains 13 residues. Template switching added a universal primer site, and cDNA bore unique molecular identifiers. TCRdb recomputed calls from the 5' RACE reads with MiXCR, one row per CDR3 protein. The sample holds 1.5 million to 2 million distinct CDR3 sequences, about 30% seen once. About this clonotype itself: Its antigen is unknown.

The specimen was cord blood. The clonotype originates from a newborn girl in good health. The chain recombines TRBV24-1 with TRBJ2-1, with no clear D. In DNA, the CDR3 is TGTGCCACCAGTGATTTGACCTACAATGAGCAGTTCTTC. Its translation is CATSDLTYNEQFF.